Each of the 15 T cell receptor beta chains below was sequenced from the same sample in a study of OX40 agonist ivuxolimab in advanced cancers. TCRdb's copy holds only in-frame clones and misses some; the assay was immunoSEQ multiplex PCR. This table holds about 29,000 clones, more than 60% found once. The specimen was CD4+ or CD8+ T cells sorted from blood, collected in a trial of the OX40 agonist ivuxolimab. The source is an adult with an advanced solid tumor such as melanoma, head and neck, liver or kidney cancer.

The chain links TRBV7-9 to TRBJ2-7; TRBD2 aligns across 8 bases. V was pared by 11 bases and J by 0 bases, with 6 bases of the junction left unmatched. Germline CDR1 is SEHNR and CDR2 is FQNEAQ (reference sequence). The length of the CDR3 is 13 residues. The CDR3 here is CAGSGGSSYEQYF. The CDR3 DNA is TGTGCCGGTTCGGGAGGGAGCTCCTACGAGCAGTACTTC.

This clone was found once. The rearrangement joins TRBV28 to TRBJ2-1, with TRBD2 identical over 15 bases. Germline V gene data show CDR1 as MDHEN and CDR2 as SYDVKM. The CDR3 runs to 18 residues. V dropped 1 base and J dropped 4; count of bases not matched to a gene: 5. CDR3 residues: CASSLLGTSGRPYNEQFF. DNA of the CDR3: TGTGCCAGCAGTTTATTAGGGACTAGCGGGAGGCCTTACAATGAGCAGTTCTTC.

J is TRBJ1-3 and V is TRBV15, with no clear D. This CDR3 has 15 residues. The germline V gene encodes CDR1 LNHNV and CDR2 YYDKDF (reference sequence). Trimming removed 3 bases from V and 0 bases from J, with 9 bases in between. The CDR3 reads CATSSYGRSGNTIYF. In DNA, the CDR3 is TGTGCCACCAGCAGCTATGGGCGCTCTGGAAACACCATATATTTT. The entire variable domain, with the rest obtained from reference TRBV15 and TRBJ1-3, is as follows: DAMVIQNPRYQVTQFGKPVTLSCSQTLNHNVMYWYQQKSSQAPKLLFHYYDKDFNNEADTPDNFQSRRPNTSFCFLDIRSPGLGDTAMYLCATSSYGRSGNTIYFGEGSWLTVV.

The chain employs TRBV30 and TRBJ2-4; D perhaps matches TRBD1 (5 bases). The CDR3 length is 17 residues. The germline V gene has CDR1 GTSNPN and CDR2 SVGIG (reference sequence). The V end was cut by 0 bases, the J end by 0 bases, with 15 bases between. CDR3 amino acids: CAWSVLGQGIAKNIQYF. The CDR3 DNA reads TGTGCCTGGAGTGTACTTGGGCAGGGAATAGCCAAAAACATTCAGTACTTC.

The V and J genes are TRBV11-2 and TRBJ2-7, with 7 nucleotides matching TRBD2. CDR1 is SGHAT and CDR2 is FQNNGV in the germline V gene. V shed 0 bases, J shed 2 bases, and the junction held 1 base outside the gene matches. The CDR3 sequence is 14 residues long. The CDR3 reads CASSLDGLAYEQYF. As DNA, the CDR3 is TGTGCCAGCAGCTTAGACGGACTAGCCTACGAGCAGTACTTC.

This clone was seen only a few times. This chain uses TRBV5-6 with TRBJ1-5, with D unclear. Germline values: CDR1 SGHDT, CDR2 YYEEEE. V lost 0 bases, J lost 6 bases, and 4 bases lay in between. There are 12 residues in the CDR3. CDR3: CASSLGPQPQHF. The CDR3 coding sequence is TGTGCCAGCAGCTTGGGCCCTCAGCCCCAGCATTTT.

The chain uses TRBV5-1 and TRBJ2-7; 15 bases match TRBD2. There are 17 residues in the CDR3. After removal of 2 bases from V and 5 bases from J, the junction contained 8 bases not matched to a gene. CDR1 is SGHRS and CDR2 is YFSETQ in the germline V gene. The CDR3 bases are TGCGCCAGCAGCTTCGGGACTAGCGGGAGGAGTGGGCACGAGCAGTACTTC. This codes for CASSFGTSGRSGHEQYF.

The CDR3 DNA follows: TGTGCCAGCAGCCCTTCAGGGGCGGCTGAAGCTTTCTTT. As protein: CASSPSGAAEAFF. The V call is TRBV2, the J call TRBJ1-1; possibly TRBD1 for D (6 bases). This CDR3 is 13 amino acids long. Germline V gene sequence: CDR1 SNHLY, CDR2 FYNNEI. Trimming cost V 6 bases and J 6 bases, with 14 bases left between them.

V and J are TRBV20-1 and TRBJ2-7; D is unresolved. Trimming took off 6 bases at V and 4 bases at J, with 10 bases between the two ends. The CDR3 is 11 amino acids. Per the germline V gene, CDR1 is DFQATT and CDR2 is SNEGSKA (reference sequence). Here the CDR3 DNA reads TGCAGTGCCCTGTTAGGTTACGAGCAGTACTTC. Translation gives CSALLGYEQYF.

This rearrangement joins TRBV4-1 to TRBJ2-7; weak D call: TRBD2 (6 bases). This CDR3 region has 15 residues. The germline V and J ends were trimmed by 1 base and 2 bases, with 12 bases remaining between them. Germline assignment: CDR1 MGHRA and CDR2 YSYEKL. The CDR3 region is CASSQALAQTYEQYF. The CDR3 nucleotides read TGCGCCAGCAGCCAAGCGCTAGCGCAAACCTACGAGCAGTACTTC.

The chain couples TRBV29-1 to TRBJ2-7; D may be TRBD1 (7 bases). Trimming left V 2 bases short and J 0 bases short, with 17 bases between. Per germline, CDR1 SQVTM and CDR2 ANQGSEA. The length of the CDR3 is 16 residues. The CDR3 protein is CSVESIGGTASYEQYF. CDR3 sequence (DNA): TGCAGCGTTGAATCGATTGGGGGGACAGCCTCCTACGAGCAGTACTTC.

This clone was seen a handful of times. The chain uses TRBV10-2 and TRBJ1-1, with a weak D call TRBD1 (6 bases). V dropped 0 bases and J dropped 4 bases, with 9 bases sitting between them. Germline lookup yields CDR1 WSHSY and CDR2 SAAADI. This CDR3 has 14 residues. CDR3 loop: CASSESGTSTEAFF. DNA for the CDR3: TGCGCCAGCAGTGAGTCAGGGACAAGCACTGAAGCTTTCTTT.

This sequence joins TRBV30 and TRBJ2-2; 8 bases fit TRBD1. The V gene end was trimmed by 8 bases and the J gene end by 1 base; junction bases not matched to a gene: 9. Germline V lookup: CDR1 GTSNPN, CDR2 SVGIG (reference sequence). This CDR3 region has 15 residues. As DNA, the CDR3 is TGTGCCCGGGACCGGACAGGGTTGAACACCGGGGAGCTGTTTTTT. Amino acid sequence: CARDRTGLNTGELFF.

V usage is TRBV5-1 and J usage is TRBJ2-2; D possibly corresponds to TRBD2 (6 bases). The germline V gene encodes CDR1 SGHRS and CDR2 YFSETQ. Trimming stripped 0 bases from V and 4 bases from J, with 16 bases between. This CDR3 contains 17 residues. The CDR3 coding sequence is TGCGCCAGCAGCTTGGCCTCTAGCGCCTCGGGCACCGGGGAGCTGTTTTTT. This gives the protein CASSLASSASGTGELFF.

The chain recombines TRBV6-5 with TRBJ2-5; D is tentatively TRBD1 or TRBD2 (5 bases each). Germline V CDR1 and CDR2: MNHEY, SVGAGI. The V end was cut by 0 bases, the J end by 1 base, with 6 bases between. This CDR3 has 14 amino acids. The CDR3 spells CASSYSGTQETQYF. The CDR3 nucleotides read TGTGCCAGCAGTTACTCGGGGACCCAAGAGACCCAGTACTTC.